This TCR beta chain stems from a study of blood T cell repertoires in COVID-19. Study-level information: Some COVID-19 samples were acute and others convalescent; all came from the United States, Italy and Spain.

Residents of about two dozen US areas, aged roughly 18 to 89 years, made up the participants. Cohorts were based on clinical histories the participants reported. In germline, CDR1 is KGHDR, CDR2 SFDVKD. V lost 3 bases to trimming and J lost 2 bases, with 11 bases between them. The CDR3 runs to 15 residues. As processed by the authors: Estimated nucleated cell counts came from reference gene primer amplification. Assay: immunoSEQ multiplex PCR; the TCRdb copy retains only in-frame clones and omits some. That table is the source of V, J and clone size, and D and trimming were worked out from the DNA. The sample shows around 250,000 clones, 85% to 90% of them seen only once.

The rearrangement links TRBV24-1 to TRBJ2-3; TRBD2 is a possible D gene (5 bases). The origin of this receptor is a woman under 40 with acute COVID-19. What was sequenced was PBMCs or T cells enriched from blood (not recorded which). The CDR3 loop reads CATSDRTGYTDTQYF. In DNA form, the CDR3 reads TGTGCCACCAGTGATCGGACTGGCTACACAGATACGCAGTATTTT.